This TCR beta chain was sequenced during a study of vaccination and CD4 T cells after COVID-19. For the study at large: Convalescent cases consisted of six males and four females, of whom two were Hispanic.

This clonotype was found a few times. TCRdb itself ran the PCR reads through MiXCR, one entry per CDR3 protein. The table has about 21,000 distinct CDR3 sequences, around three fifths seen once. V shed 6 bases and J shed 7 bases, with 10 bases lying between them. The CDR3 is 13 amino acids. Germline assignment: CDR1 MRHNA and CDR2 SNTAGT. The starting material was CD4+ T cells from blood, obtained before SARS-CoV-2 vaccination. The J gene is TRBJ1-6, the V gene TRBV6-4, with D maybe TRBD1 (5 bases). This receptor was identified in a human donor who had recovered from COVID-19. CDR3 residues: CASRDTLNSPLHF. For the CDR3, the DNA is TGTGCCAGCAGGGACACTCTGAATTCACCCCTCCACTTT.